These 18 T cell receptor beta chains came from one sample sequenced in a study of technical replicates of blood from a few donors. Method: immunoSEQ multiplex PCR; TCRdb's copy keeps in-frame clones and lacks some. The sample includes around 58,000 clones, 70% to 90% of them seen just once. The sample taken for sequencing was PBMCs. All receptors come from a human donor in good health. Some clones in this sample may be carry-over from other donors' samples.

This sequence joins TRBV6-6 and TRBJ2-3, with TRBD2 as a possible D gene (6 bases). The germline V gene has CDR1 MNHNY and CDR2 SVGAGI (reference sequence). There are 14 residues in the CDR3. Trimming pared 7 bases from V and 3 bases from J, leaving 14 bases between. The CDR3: CASTIGGPTDTQYF. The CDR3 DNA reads TGTGCCAGCACCATCGGGGGTCCGACAGATACGCAGTATTTT.

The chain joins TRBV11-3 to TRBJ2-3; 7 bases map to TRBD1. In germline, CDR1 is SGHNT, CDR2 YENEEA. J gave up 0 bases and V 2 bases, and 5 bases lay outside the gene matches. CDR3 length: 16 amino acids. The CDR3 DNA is TGTGCCAGCAGCTTACAAGTGACAGGGAGCACAGATACGCAGTATTTT. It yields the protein CASSLQVTGSTDTQYF.

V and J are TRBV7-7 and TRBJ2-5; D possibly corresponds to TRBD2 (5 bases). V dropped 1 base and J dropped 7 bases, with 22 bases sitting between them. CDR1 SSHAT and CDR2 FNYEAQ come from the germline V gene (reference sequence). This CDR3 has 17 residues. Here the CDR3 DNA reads TGTGCCAGCAGCTTAGAGACCGCTTCATGGGAGAAAGGGACCCAGTACTTC. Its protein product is CASSLETASWEKGTQYF. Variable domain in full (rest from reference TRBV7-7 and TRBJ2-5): GAGVSQSPRYKVTKRGQDVTLRCDPISSHATLYWYQQALGQGPEFLTYFNYEAQPDKSGLPSDRFSAERPEGSISTLTIQRTEQRDSAMYRCASSLETASWEKGTQYFGPGTRLLVL.

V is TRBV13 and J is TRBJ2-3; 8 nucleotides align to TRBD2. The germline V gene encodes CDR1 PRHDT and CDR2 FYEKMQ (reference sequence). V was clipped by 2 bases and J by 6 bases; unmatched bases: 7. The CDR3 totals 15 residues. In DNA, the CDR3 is TGTGCCAGCAGCTTACGTAGCGGGGAGGAGGATACGCAGTATTTT. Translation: CASSLRSGEEDTQYF.

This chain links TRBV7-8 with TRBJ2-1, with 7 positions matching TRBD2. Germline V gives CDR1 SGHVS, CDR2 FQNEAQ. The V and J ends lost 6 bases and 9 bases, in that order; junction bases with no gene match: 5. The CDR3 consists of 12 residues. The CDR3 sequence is CASRTSSGEQFF. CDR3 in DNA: TGTGCCAGCAGGACTAGCTCGGGTGAGCAGTTCTTC.

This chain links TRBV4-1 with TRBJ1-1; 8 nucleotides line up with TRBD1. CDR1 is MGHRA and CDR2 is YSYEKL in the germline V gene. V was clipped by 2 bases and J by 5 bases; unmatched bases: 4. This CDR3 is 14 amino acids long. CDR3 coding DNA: TGCGCCAGCAGCCAAACAGGGGGGGGGACTGAAGCTTTCTTT. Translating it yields CASSQTGGGTEAFF.

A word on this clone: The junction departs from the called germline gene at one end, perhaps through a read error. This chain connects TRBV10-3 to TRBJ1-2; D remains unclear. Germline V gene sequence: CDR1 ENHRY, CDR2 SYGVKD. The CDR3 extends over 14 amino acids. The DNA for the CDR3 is TGTGCCAGCAGTTTACTTCTAGTTAACTATGGCTACACCTTC. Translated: CASSLLLVNYGYTF.

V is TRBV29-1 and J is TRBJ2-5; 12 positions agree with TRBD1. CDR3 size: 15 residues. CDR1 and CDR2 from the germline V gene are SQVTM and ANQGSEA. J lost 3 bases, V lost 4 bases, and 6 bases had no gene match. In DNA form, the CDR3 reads TGCAGCGTTGGCCCGGGACAGGGGGCGGAAGAGACCCAGTACTTC. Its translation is CSVGPGQGAEETQYF.

The CDR3 sequence is CASGDRGQEAGELFF. The CDR3 DNA reads as TGTGCCAGCGGCGACAGGGGGCAGGAGGCCGGGGAGCTGTTTTTT. The chain carries TRBV11-1 and TRBJ2-2; 10 bases agree with TRBD1. The germline V gene has CDR1 SGHAT and CDR2 FQDESV (reference sequence). The V segment lost 8 bases and the J segment 6 bases; nucleotides outside the gene matches: 9. CDR3 length: 15 residues.

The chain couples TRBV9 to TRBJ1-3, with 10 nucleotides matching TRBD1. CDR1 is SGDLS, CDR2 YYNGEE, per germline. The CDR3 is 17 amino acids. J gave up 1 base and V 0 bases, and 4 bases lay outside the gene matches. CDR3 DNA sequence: TGTGCCAGCAGCGTAGGCTGGACAGGGGGGTCTGGAAACACCATATATTTT. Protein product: CASSVGWTGGSGNTIYF.

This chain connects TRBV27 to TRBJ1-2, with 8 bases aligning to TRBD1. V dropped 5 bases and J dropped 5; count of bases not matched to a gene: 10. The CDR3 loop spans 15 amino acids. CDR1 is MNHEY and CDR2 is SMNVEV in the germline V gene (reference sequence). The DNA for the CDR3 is TGTGCCAGCAGTCGGCCTGGACAGGGCGGATATGGCTACACCTTC. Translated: CASSRPGQGGYGYTF.

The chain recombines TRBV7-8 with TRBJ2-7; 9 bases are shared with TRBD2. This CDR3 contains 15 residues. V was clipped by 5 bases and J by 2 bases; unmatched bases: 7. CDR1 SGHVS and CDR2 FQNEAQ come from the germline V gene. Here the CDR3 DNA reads TGTGCCAGCAGCCCGAGAGGGACTAGCACCTACGAGCAGTACTTC. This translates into CASSPRGTSTYEQYF. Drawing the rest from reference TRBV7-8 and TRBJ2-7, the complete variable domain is GAGVSQSPRYKVAKRGQDVALRCDPISGHVSLFWYQQALGQGPEFLTYFQNEAQLDKSGLPSDRFFAERPEGSVSTLKIQRTQQEDSAVYLCASSPRGTSTYEQYFGPGTRLTVT.

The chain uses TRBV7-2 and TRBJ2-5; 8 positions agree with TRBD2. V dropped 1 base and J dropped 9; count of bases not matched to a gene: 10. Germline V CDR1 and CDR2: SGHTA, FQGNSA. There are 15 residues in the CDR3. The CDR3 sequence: CASSLVAGGSVAQYF. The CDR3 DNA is TGTGCCAGCAGCTTAGTGGCGGGGGGATCTGTAGCCCAGTACTTC.

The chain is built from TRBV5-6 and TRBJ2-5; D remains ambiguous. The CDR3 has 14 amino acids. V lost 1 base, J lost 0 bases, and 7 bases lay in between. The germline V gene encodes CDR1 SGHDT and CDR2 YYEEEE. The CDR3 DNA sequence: TGTGCCAGCAGCTTGACAGTTAACCAAGAGACCCAGTACTTC. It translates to CASSLTVNQETQYF.

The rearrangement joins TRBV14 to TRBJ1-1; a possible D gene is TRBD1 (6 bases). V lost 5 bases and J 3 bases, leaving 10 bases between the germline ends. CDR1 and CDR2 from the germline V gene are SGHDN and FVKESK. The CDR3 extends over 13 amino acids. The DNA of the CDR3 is TGTGCCAGCAGCGTCGCAGGGGACACTGAAGCTTTCTTT. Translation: CASSVAGDTEAFF. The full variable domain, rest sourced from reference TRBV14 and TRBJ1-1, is EAGVTQFPSHSVIEKGQTVTLRCDPISGHDNLYWYRRVMGKEIKFLLHFVKESKQDESGMPNNRFLAERTGGTYSTLKVQPAELEDSGVYFCASSVAGDTEAFFGQGTRLTVV.

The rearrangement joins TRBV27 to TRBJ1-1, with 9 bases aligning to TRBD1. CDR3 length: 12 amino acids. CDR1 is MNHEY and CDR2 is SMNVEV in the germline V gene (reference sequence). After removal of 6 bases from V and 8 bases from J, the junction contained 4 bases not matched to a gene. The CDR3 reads CASRRTGGEAFF. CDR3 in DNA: TGTGCCAGCAGGAGAACAGGGGGCGAAGCTTTCTTT.

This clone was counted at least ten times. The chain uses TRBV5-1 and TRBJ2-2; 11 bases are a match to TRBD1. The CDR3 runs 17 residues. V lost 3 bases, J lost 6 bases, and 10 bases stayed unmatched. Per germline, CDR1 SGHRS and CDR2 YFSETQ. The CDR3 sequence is CASSYTRTGGNSGELFF. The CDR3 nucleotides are TGCGCCAGCAGCTATACTAGGACAGGGGGCAATTCCGGGGAGCTGTTTTTT.

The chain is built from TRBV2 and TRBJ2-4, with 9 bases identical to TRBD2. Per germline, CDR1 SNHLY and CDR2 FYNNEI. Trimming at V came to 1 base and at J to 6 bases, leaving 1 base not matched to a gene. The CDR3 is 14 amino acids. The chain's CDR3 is CASSEGLAVNIQYF. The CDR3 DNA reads TGTGCCAGCAGTGAAGGACTAGCGGTAAACATTCAGTACTTC.